This TCR beta chain appears in the sequencing data of a study of cytomegalovirus exposure and HLA in healthy donors (TCRdb year 2017). Study-wide context: According to a later analysis, the 120 or so validation repertoires were produced on the same platform as the 700 or so repertoires of the first cohort. The study aimed to test whether signatures of past pathogen exposure could be identified by cataloging public T cell receptors. Besides the first cohort of roughly 660 subjects, a separate validation cohort made up of over 95 different subjects was used. High-throughput TCR immunosequencing, statistical association of individual TCRs with disease status, and machine learning were combined to predict cytomegalovirus infection status.

About this clone itself: The antigen it binds to is not known. Within one base of it there is no much larger clone, and no base qualities were kept.

The study at large found these results: In vitro tests confirmed that a few of the cytomegalovirus-associated TCR beta chains recognize cytomegalovirus antigens. Most TCR sequences were seen in very few donors, while some public TCRs were found in many individuals. The validation cohort had no HLA typing available for a later analysis, so co-occurrence within that cohort was assessed over all 120 or so repertoires. The classifier was reported to diagnose cytomegalovirus status with high specificity and sensitivity in both the original and validation cohorts. In the study, approximately 160 TCR beta chains were listed as associated with cytomegalovirus. The authors suggested that the approach could potentially be extended to other disease states and immunological phenotypes. Of the cluster scores, roughly 95% were above 0 in a later analysis, which found that TCRs clustered in the first cohort also tended to co-occur in the 95 to 150 validation repertoires.

Based on the germline V gene, the CDR1 and CDR2 sequences are SNHLY and FYNNEI. The V end loses 2 bases and the J end loses 7 bases, and a stretch of 15 bases separates them. Its CDR3 holds 14 amino acids, cysteine through phenylalanine. Left in the record is the CDR3 DNA by itself, 42 bases read in frame from the first base. Libraries were prepared through the immunoSEQ multiplex PCR assay. The source study handled its data this way. A statistical classification framework was built to diagnose cytomegalovirus status from the catalog of TCR beta chain sequences. TCRdb took over this immuneACCESS table, retaining in-frame rearrangements with V and J assigned. Such tables are incomplete; in checked studies, under half of the missing clones stem from an unresolved V gene, and the remainder is unexplained. V and J calls and clone size come straight from that table; D and trimming were deduced from the DNA. This sample comprises 220,000 or so clones, over 75% of them detected only once. Together, the top ten hold 1.5% to 2% of the sample.

The donors belonged to the validation cohort of about 110 subjects, which was separate from the 666-subject first cohort. Sequencing input: PBMCs. The chain was built from TRBV2 and TRBJ2-7; tentative D gene TRBD2, with 7 bases matching. The sequence was collected from a young woman in good health and CMV-seropositive. The CDR3 amino acid sequence is: CASSENRVGGEQYF. The DNA reads TGTGCCAGCAGTGAAAACAGGGTCGGGGGGGAGCAGTACTTC.